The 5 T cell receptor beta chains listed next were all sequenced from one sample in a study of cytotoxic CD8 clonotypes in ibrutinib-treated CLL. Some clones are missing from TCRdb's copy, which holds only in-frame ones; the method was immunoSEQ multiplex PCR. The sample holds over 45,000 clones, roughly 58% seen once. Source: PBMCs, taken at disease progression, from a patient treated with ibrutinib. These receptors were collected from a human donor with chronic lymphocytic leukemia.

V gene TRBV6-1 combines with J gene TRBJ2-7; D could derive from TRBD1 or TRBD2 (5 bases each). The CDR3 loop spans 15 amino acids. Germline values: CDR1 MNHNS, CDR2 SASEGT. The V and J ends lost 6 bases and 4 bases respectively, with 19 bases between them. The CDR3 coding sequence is TGTGCCAGCAGAGGCTCACGGGGCTTGGGGTACGAGCAGTACTTC. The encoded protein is CASRGSRGLGYEQYF.

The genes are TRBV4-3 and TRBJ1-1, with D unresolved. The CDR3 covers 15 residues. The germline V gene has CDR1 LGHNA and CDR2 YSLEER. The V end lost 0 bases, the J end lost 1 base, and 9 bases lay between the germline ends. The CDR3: CASSQDSRGNTEAFF. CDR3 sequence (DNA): TGCGCCAGCAGCCAAGATTCACGGGGGAACACTGAAGCTTTCTTT.

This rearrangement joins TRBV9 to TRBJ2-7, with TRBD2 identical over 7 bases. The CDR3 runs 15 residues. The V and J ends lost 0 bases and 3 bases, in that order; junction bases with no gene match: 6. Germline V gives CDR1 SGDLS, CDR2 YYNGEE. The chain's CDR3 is CASSVGGGEYYEQYF. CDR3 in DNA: TGTGCCAGCAGCGTAGGCGGGGGAGAATACTACGAGCAGTACTTC.

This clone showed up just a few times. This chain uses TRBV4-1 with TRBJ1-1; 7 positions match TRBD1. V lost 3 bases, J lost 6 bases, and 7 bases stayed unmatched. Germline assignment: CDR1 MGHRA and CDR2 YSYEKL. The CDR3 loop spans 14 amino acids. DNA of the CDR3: TGCGCCAGCAGCCAGGAACAGGGGAGGGCTGAAGCTTTCTTT. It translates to CASSQEQGRAEAFF.

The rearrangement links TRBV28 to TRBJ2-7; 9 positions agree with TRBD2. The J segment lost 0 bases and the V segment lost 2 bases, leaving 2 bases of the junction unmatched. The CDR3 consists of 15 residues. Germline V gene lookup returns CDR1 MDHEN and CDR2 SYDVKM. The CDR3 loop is CASSLLAGNSYEQYF. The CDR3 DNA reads TGTGCCAGCAGTTTACTAGCGGGGAACTCCTACGAGCAGTACTTC. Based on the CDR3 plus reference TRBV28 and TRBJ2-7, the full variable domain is DVKVTQSSRYLVKRTGEKVFLECVQDMDHENMFWYRQDPGLGLRLIYFSYDVKMKEKGDIPEGYSVSREKKERFSLILESASTNQTSMYLCASSLLAGNSYEQYFGPGTRLTVT.